A selection of T cell receptor beta chains follows, all from one sample in a study of blood T cell repertoires in COVID-19. The protocol was immunoSEQ multiplex PCR, while the TCRdb copy is restricted to in-frame clones and leaves out a portion. The table shows hundreds of thousands of clones, with roughly 85% occurring only once. The sequencing input was peripheral blood. Every receptor here comes from a man aged 45 to 65 with COVID-19, enrolled during active disease. CDR3s include the opening cysteine and the closing phenylalanine or tryptophan. D genes are given only for firm matches. A clone size is listed for some rows: how often the clone was seen (once, few, many), or a class if it is expanded.

NA	NA	TRBV27	TRBJ1-1	TGTGCCAGCAGTCCCACGGGTGATACTGAAGCTTTCTTT	CASSPTGDTEAFF
NA	NA	TRBV5-1	TRBJ2-3	TGCGCCAGCAGCCGGCGGAGCGGAGATACGCAGTATTTT	CASSRRSGDTQYF
TRBD1	NA	TRBV5-4	TRBJ2-2	TGTGCCAGCAGCATCGGACAGGGGACGAACACCGGGGAGCTGTTTTTT	CASSIGQGTNTGELFF
TRBD1	NA	TRBV10-3	TRBJ1-5	TGTGCCATCAGTGAGGGAGGGGGCGGTCAGCCCCAGCATTTT	CAISEGGGGQPQHF
TRBD1	NA	TRBV2	TRBJ1-4	TGTGCCAGCAGCACACAGGGGGTTGGAGAAAAACTGTTTTTT	CASSTQGVGEKLFF
NA	NA	TRBV19	TRBJ2-4	TGTGCCAGTAGTTTCCTCAGCATTCAGTACTTC	CASSFLSIQYF
NA	once	TRBV4-3	TRBJ1-3	TGCGCCAGCAGCCAAGATCGGAGGCCCAACTCTGGAAACACCATATATTTT	CASSQDRRPNSGNTIYF
TRBD1	NA	TRBV24-1	TRBJ1-2	TGTGCCACCAGTGATTCCGGGACAGGGGGAAGCTATGGCTACACCTTC	CATSDSGTGGSYGYTF
TRBD1	few	TRBV4-1	TRBJ1-1	TGCGCCAGCAGCCAAGATGAGACAGGGGAAGGTGAAGCTTTCTTT	CASSQDETGEGEAFF
NA	NA	TRBV9	TRBJ2-7	TGTGCCAGCAGCCCAGGGGCCAGCCGATATGACGAGCAGTACTTC	CASSPGASRYDEQYF
TRBD2	NA	TRBV28	TRBJ2-1	TGTGCCAGCAGTTTTAGCGGGGGGGCCACGGGTGAGCAGTTCTTC	CASSFSGGATGEQFF
NA	NA	TRBV7-6	TRBJ2-1	TGTGCCAGCAGCTTACAGGGTTATGAGCAGTTCTTC	CASSLQGYEQFF
TRBD1	NA	TRBV12-3/TRBV12-4	TRBJ1-4	TGTGCCAGCAGGGGACAGGGGGGTGAAAAACTGTTTTTT	CASRGQGGEKLFF
NA	NA	TRBV3-1/TRBV3-2	TRBJ1-6	TGTGCCAGCAGCCAAGATGGGGGCAGAACCAATAATTCACCCCTCCACTTT	CASSQDGGRTNNSPLHF
TRBD2	NA	TRBV6-6	TRBJ2-5	TGTGCCAGCAGATGGACTAGCGGGGGCAACCAAGAGACCCAGTACTTC	CASRWTSGGNQETQYF
TRBD1	NA	TRBV5-1	TRBJ1-6	TGCGCCAGCAGCTTGGTCGGCAGGGGGCCCGATAATTCACCCCTCCACTTT	CASSLVGRGPDNSPLHF
NA	NA	TRBV28	TRBJ1-2	TGTGCCACCTACAGGGTCTACGGCTACACCTTC	CATYRVYGYTF
NA	many	TRBV6-4	TRBJ2-1	TGTGCCAGCAGTGACCGGGACAACAATGAGCAGTTCTTC	CASSDRDNNEQFF
TRBD2	NA	TRBV6-4	TRBJ2-3	TGTGCCAGCAGTCCCAGGGCTAGCGGGGGGTCAGATACGCAGTATTTT	CASSPRASGGSDTQYF
TRBD1	NA	TRBV4-2	TRBJ2-2	TGTGCCAGCAGCCAATCGGACAGGGACACCGGGGAGCTGTTTTTT	CASSQSDRDTGELFF
NA	NA	TRBV30	TRBJ1-2	TGTGCCTGGAGAGCAGCCAGGGGAATTCTAGCCCTCTATGGCTACACCTTC	CAWRAARGILALYGYTF
TRBD2	NA	TRBV19	TRBJ2-1	TGTGCCAGTAGTGTAGCGGGGGGGCCTATTGAGCAGTTCTTC	CASSVAGGPIEQFF
TRBD1	NA	TRBV29-1	TRBJ1-5	TGCAGCGCAAAGACCGGGACAGGGACTCAGCCCCAGCATTTT	CSAKTGTGTQPQHF
NA	NA	TRBV3-1/TRBV3-2	TRBJ2-3	TGTGCCAGCAGCCGGGCGGGGATCACAGATACGCAGTATTTT	CASSRAGITDTQYF
NA	NA	TRBV19	TRBJ1-6	TGTGCCAGTACCAGGAGTGGGGGAGGGTATTCACCCCTCCACTTT	CASTRSGGGYSPLHF
NA	NA	TRBV19	TRBJ1-2	TGTGCCAGTAGTATCGAGATTGGGCAGGGCCTCACCTTC	CASSIEIGQGLTF
TRBD1	NA	TRBV28	TRBJ1-2	TGTGCCAGCAGCATTCCCCACAGGGGGCGTAACTATGGCTACACCTTC	CASSIPHRGRNYGYTF
TRBD1	NA	TRBV9	TRBJ2-1	TGTGCCAGCAGCGAAACCGGGACAGGGGCCTCCAATGAGCAGTTCTTC	CASSETGTGASNEQFF
NA	NA	TRBV5-1	TRBJ1-1	TGCGCCAGCAGCTTGGTCGGGGATCTGACTGAAGCTTTCTTT	CASSLVGDLTEAFF
NA	NA	TRBV24-1	TRBJ2-3	TGTGCCACCAGTGATTTTAACACAGATACGCAGTATTTT	CATSDFNTDTQYF
NA	NA	TRBV10-3	TRBJ2-5	TGTGCCATCAGTGAAGGACAGAGGTACCAAGAGACCCAGTACTTC	CAISEGQRYQETQYF
NA	NA	TRBV5-1	TRBJ2-7	TGCGCCAGCAGCGAGAGGACGGAGGGCGGCGAGCAGTACTTC	CASSERTEGGEQYF
TRBD1	NA	TRBV23-1	TRBJ1-5	TGCGCCAGCAGTCAATCCCAGACAGGGCATCAGCCCCAGCATTTT	CASSQSQTGHQPQHF
TRBD2	NA	TRBV7-9	TRBJ2-3	TGTGCCAGCAGCTTAGGAGGAGCGGGGGGAGATACGCAGTATTTT	CASSLGGAGGDTQYF
NA	NA	TRBV2	TRBJ2-7	TGTGCCAGCCGAGCTGGGCGGGGAGGTGGGTACGAGCAGTACTTC	CASRAGRGGGYEQYF
TRBD2	NA	TRBV5-4	TRBJ2-7	TGTGCCAGCAGCCCGACTAGCGGGGGGATTTACGAGCAGTACTTC	CASSPTSGGIYEQYF
TRBD1	NA	TRBV5-1	TRBJ1-4	TGCGCCAGCAGCTTGCGGGTCGTGGGACAGGTTAATGAAAAACTGTTTTTT	CASSLRVVGQVNEKLFF
NA	NA	TRBV19	TRBJ1-5	TGTGCCAGTAGGAAAACCGACAGGCCGTGGCAGCCCCAGCATTTT	CASRKTDRPWQPQHF
NA	NA	TRBV7-2	TRBJ1-1	TGTGCCAGCAGCTTAGCCCCGGGTAACACTGAAGCTTTCTTT	CASSLAPGNTEAFF
NA	NA	TRBV30	TRBJ2-1	TGTGCCTGGAGCACCCAGGGGAAGGAGCAGTTCTTC	CAWSTQGKEQFF
TRBD2	few	TRBV3-1/TRBV3-2	TRBJ2-3	TGTGCCAGCAGCCAAGATGGGACTAGCGGGGGGGAGTATTTT	CASSQDGTSGGEYF
TRBD2	NA	TRBV7-2	TRBJ2-2	TGTGCCAGCAGCTCAGCGGGGGGGTTGAACACCGGGGAGCTGTTTTTT	CASSSAGGLNTGELFF
NA	NA	TRBV28	TRBJ2-1	TGTGCCAGCAGTTTAGTAGGGGGTCTATCCTACAATGAGCAGTTCTTC	CASSLVGGLSYNEQFF
TRBD1	NA	TRBV5-1	TRBJ2-4	TGCGCCAGCAGCTTGGGGTCACAGGGGGCGGTAACCAAAAACATTCAGTACTTC	CASSLGSQGAVTKNIQYF
TRBD1	NA	TRBV24-1	TRBJ2-2	TGTGCCACCAGTGAACCAGGGGGCGTCTCGGTCGGGGAGCTGTTTTTT	CATSEPGGVSVGELFF
NA	once	TRBV4-2	TRBJ1-2	TGTGCCAGCAGCCAAGACATGGTGACAGCTAACTATGGCTACACCTTC	CASSQDMVTANYGYTF
NA	NA	TRBV11-2	TRBJ2-5	TGTGCCAGCAGCTCAGGTATGGCCCAGTACTTC	CASSSGMAQYF
NA	NA	TRBV24-1	TRBJ2-5	TGTGCCACCAGTGATGTATCAGACAAGGCACGAGAGACCCAGTACTTC	CATSDVSDKARETQYF
TRBD1	NA	TRBV19	TRBJ2-5	TGTGCCAGTAGTAGAACCACAGGGGGAGAGACCCAGTACTTC	CASSRTTGGETQYF
NA	NA	TRBV11-1	TRBJ1-4	TGTGCCAGCAGCTTACTGTCTTCCGTTACTAATGAAAAACTGTTTTTT	CASSLLSSVTNEKLFF
TRBD1	once	TRBV6-5	TRBJ2-7	TGTGCCAGCGGGAAAAACAGGGGCTACGAGCAGTACTTC	CASGKNRGYEQYF
TRBD2	once	TRBV19	TRBJ2-1	TGTGCCAGTAGTATAGTTGGGGGGGAGGAGCAGTTCTTC	CASSIVGGEEQFF
TRBD1	NA	TRBV28	TRBJ1-5	TGTGCCAGCAGTCCAGGCGGACAGGGGAGGAATCAGCCCCAGCATTTT	CASSPGGQGRNQPQHF
TRBD1	NA	TRBV5-6	TRBJ2-7	TGTGCCAGCAGCTCAGGGACAGAATACTACGAGCAGTACTTC	CASSSGTEYYEQYF
TRBD1	NA	TRBV19	TRBJ1-2	TGTGCCAGTCACAGGGGGCCGGACTATGGCTACACCTTC	CASHRGPDYGYTF
TRBD1	NA	TRBV11-2	TRBJ2-2	TGTGCCAGCACCGGACTTAAGGACAGGGGAGGGACGAACACCGGGGAGCTGTTTTTT	CASTGLKDRGGTNTGELFF